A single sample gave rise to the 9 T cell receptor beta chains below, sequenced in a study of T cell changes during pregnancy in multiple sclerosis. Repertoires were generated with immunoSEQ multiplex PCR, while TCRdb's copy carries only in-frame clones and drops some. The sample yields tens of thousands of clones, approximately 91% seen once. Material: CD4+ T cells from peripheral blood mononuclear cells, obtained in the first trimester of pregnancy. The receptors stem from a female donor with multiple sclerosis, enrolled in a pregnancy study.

CDR3 in DNA: TGTGCCAGCAGCGAGGACTCTACATCCTACAATGAGCAGTTCTTC. Protein: CASSEDSTSYNEQFF. The chain is built from TRBV2 and TRBJ2-1; possible D gene TRBD2, 5 bases. This CDR3 contains 15 residues. Germline values: CDR1 SNHLY, CDR2 FYNNEI. V lost 6 bases, J lost 1 base, and 13 bases lay in between.

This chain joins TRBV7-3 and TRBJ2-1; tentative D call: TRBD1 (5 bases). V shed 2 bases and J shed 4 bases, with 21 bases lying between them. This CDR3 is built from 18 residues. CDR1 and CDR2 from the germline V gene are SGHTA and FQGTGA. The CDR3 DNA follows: TGTGCCAGCAGCTTATATACTCCGATTCTCCAGGGTTACAATGAGCAGTTCTTC. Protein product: CASSLYTPILQGYNEQFF.

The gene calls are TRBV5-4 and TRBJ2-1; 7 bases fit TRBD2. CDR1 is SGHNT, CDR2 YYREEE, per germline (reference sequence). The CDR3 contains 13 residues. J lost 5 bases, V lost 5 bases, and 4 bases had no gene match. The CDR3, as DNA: TGTGCCAGCAGGCGGGAGAGCGACAATGAGCAGTTCTTC. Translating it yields CASRRESDNEQFF.

The CDR3 DNA follows: TGTGCCAGCAGCCCAGGGACTAGAAACGGCGAGCAGTACTTC. Its protein product is CASSPGTRNGEQYF. The gene calls are TRBV11-3 and TRBJ2-7; 8 bases match TRBD2. Germline V lookup: CDR1 SGHNT, CDR2 YENEEA. The CDR3 consists of 14 residues. Unmatched junction bases numbered 9, after V lost 5 bases and J lost 6 bases. The full variable domain, its missing parts supplied by reference TRBV11-3 and TRBJ2-7, is EAGVVQSPRYKIIEKKQPVAFWCNPISGHNTLYWYLQNLGQGPELLIRYENEEAVDDSQLPKDRFSAERLKGVDSTLKIQPAELGDSAVYLCASSPGTRNGEQYFGPGTRLTVT.

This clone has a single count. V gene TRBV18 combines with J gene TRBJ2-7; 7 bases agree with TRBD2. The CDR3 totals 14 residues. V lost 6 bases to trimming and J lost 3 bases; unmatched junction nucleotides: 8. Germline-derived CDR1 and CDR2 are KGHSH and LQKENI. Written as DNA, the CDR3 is TGTGCCAGCTCTATAGAACTAGCGAGCTACGAGCAGTACTTC. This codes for CASSIELASYEQYF.

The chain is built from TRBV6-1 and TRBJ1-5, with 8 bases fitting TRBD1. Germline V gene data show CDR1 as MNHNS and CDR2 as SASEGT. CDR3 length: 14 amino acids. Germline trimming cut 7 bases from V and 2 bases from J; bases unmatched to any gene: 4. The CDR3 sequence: CASTDRGGNQPQHF. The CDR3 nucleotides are TGTGCCAGCACTGACAGGGGCGGCAATCAGCCCCAGCATTTT.

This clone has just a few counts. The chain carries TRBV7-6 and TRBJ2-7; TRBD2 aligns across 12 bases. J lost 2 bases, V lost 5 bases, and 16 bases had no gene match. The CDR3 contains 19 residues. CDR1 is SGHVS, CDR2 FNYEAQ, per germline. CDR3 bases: TGTGCCAGCAGCCTGAACGGACTAGCGGGAACCCCAGGACCCTACGAGCAGTACTTC. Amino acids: CASSLNGLAGTPGPYEQYF. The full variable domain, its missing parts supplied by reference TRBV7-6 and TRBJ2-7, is GAGVSQSPRYKVTKRGQDVALRCDPISGHVSLYWYRQALGQGPEFLTYFNYEAQQDKSGLPNDRFSAERPEGSISTLTIQRTEQRDSAMYRCASSLNGLAGTPGPYEQYFGPGTRLTVT.

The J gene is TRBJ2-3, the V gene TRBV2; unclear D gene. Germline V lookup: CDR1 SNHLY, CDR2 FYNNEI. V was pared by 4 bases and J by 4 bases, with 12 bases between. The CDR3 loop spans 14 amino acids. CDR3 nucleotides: TGTGCCAGCAGTGGAATTGCGTCCGCAGATACGCAGTATTTT. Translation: CASSGIASADTQYF.

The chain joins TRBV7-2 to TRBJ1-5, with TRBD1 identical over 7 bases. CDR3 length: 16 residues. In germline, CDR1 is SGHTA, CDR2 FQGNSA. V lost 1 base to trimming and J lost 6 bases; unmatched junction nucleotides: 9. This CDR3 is CASSLDPRGSGQPQHF. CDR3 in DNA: TGTGCCAGCAGCTTAGATCCCAGGGGGTCGGGTCAGCCCCAGCATTTT.